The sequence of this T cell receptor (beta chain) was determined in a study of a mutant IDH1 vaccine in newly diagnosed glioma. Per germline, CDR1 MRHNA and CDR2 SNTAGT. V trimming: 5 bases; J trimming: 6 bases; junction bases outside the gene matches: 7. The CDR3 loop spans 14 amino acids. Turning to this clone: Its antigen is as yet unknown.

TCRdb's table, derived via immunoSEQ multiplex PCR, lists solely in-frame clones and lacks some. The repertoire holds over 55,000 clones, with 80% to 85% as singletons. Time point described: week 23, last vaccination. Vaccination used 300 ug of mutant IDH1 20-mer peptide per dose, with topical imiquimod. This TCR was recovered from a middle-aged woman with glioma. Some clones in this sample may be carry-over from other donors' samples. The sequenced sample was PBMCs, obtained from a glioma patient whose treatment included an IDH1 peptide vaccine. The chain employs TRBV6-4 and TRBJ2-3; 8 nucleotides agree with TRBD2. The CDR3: CASSLSGGRDTQYF. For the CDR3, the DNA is TGTGCCAGCAGTCTCAGCGGGGGAAGGGATACGCAGTATTTT.